These T cell receptor beta chains were read from a single sample in a study of radiotherapy plus CTLA-4 blockade in lung cancer. The method was immunoSEQ multiplex PCR; TCRdb's version includes in-frame clones alone and lacks a portion of them. The sample includes 65,000 to 90,000 clones, around 87% of them seen just once. Sequencing used peripheral blood, obtained from a patient treated with radiotherapy plus ipilimumab. The source of these receptors is a human donor with non-small cell lung cancer who had stable disease on radiotherapy plus ipilimumab. Each CDR3 is given with its conserved first and last residue. A D gene is named only where the DNA matches it firmly. Only some rows state a clone size, as once, few, many or a class for expanded clones.

TRBV7-6	TRBD2	.	TRBJ2-3	CASSLGGTRNPADTQYF	TGTGCCAGCAGCTTAGGCGGGACTAGGAACCCCGCAGATACGCAGTATTTT
TRBV6-1	.	.	TRBJ2-5	CASSDYGETQYF	TGTGCCAGCAGCGACTACGGGGAGACCCAGTACTTC
TRBV9	.	.	TRBJ2-2	CASSLSMGELFF	TGTGCCAGCAGCCTGAGCATGGGGGAGCTGTTTTTT
TRBV13	TRBD1	.	TRBJ1-1	CASSRTGVTEAFF	TGTGCCAGCAGCCGTACAGGGGTGACTGAAGCTTTCTTT
TRBV28	.	.	TRBJ1-6	CASILGHSSPLHF	TGTGCCAGCATCCTTGGACATTCTTCACCCCTCCACTTT
TRBV5-4	.	few	TRBJ1-3	CASSLGGLGNTIYF	TGTGCCAGCAGCTTGGGGGGGCTTGGAAACACCATATATTTT
TRBV28	TRBD1	.	TRBJ1-5	CAGGTVSNQPQHF	TGTGCGGGGGGGACAGTTAGCAATCAGCCCCAGCATTTT
TRBV13	TRBD2	.	TRBJ2-1	CASSRLSGGFLYNEQFF	TGTGCCAGCAGCCGTCTTTCGGGGGGGTTCCTCTACAATGAGCAGTTCTTC
TRBV4-1	TRBD1	.	TRBJ2-7	CASSQVGTGTYEQYF	TGCGCCAGCAGCCAAGTGGGGACAGGGACGTACGAGCAGTACTTC
TRBV14	TRBD2	.	TRBJ2-3	CASSQSGRGTDTQYF	TGTGCCAGCAGTCAGAGCGGGAGGGGCACAGATACGCAGTATTTT
TRBV30	.	.	TRBJ2-7	CAWSKTRSYEQYF	TGTGCCTGGAGTAAGACCCGCTCCTACGAGCAGTACTTC
TRBV7-8	TRBD1	once	TRBJ1-4	CASSLDGTGVEKLFF	TGTGCCAGCAGCTTAGATGGGACAGGGGTTGAAAAACTGTTTTTT
TRBV6-1	.	.	TRBJ1-1	CASSLGRGGTEAFF	TGTGCCAGCAGCCTCGGACGGGGTGGCACTGAAGCTTTCTTT
TRBV28	TRBD1	.	TRBJ1-6	CASVTGGAYNSPLHF	TGTGCCAGCGTAACAGGGGGCGCCTATAATTCACCCCTCCACTTT
TRBV5-6	.	few	TRBJ1-4	CASSGDEAREKLFF	TGTGCCAGCAGCGGGGACGAGGCCCGCGAAAAACTGTTTTTT
TRBV4-2	.	once	TRBJ2-2	CASSQDENRINGELFF	TGTGCCAGCAGCCAAGACGAAAATCGAATTAACGGGGAGCTGTTTTTT
TRBV14	TRBD2	.	TRBJ2-5	CASSHLSPGLAYQETQYF	TGTGCCAGCAGCCACTTATCCCCGGGACTAGCGTACCAAGAGACCCAGTACTTC
TRBV11-3	.	.	TRBJ1-6	CASSHGQGSPLHF	TGTGCCAGCAGCCACGGCCAGGGGTCACCCCTCCACTTT
TRBV9	.	.	TRBJ1-3	CASSVGIAGAGNTIYF	TGTGCCAGCAGCGTAGGAATTGCAGGTGCCGGAAACACCATATATTTT
TRBV7-9	TRBD2	.	TRBJ2-3	CASSLATSDTDTQYF	TGTGCCAGCAGCTTAGCGACTAGCGACACAGATACGCAGTATTTT
TRBV5-4	TRBD1	.	TRBJ1-2	CASSYTGGANYGYTF	TGTGCCAGCAGCTACACAGGGGGCGCAAACTATGGCTACACCTTC
TRBV28	.	.	TRBJ2-1	CAGTGGAPYNEQFF	TGTGCGGGAACTGGCGGGGCCCCCTACAATGAGCAGTTCTTC
TRBV7-8	.	.	TRBJ2-5	CASSLGPQGKETQYF	TGTGCCAGCAGCTTAGGACCGCAGGGTAAAGAGACCCAGTACTTC
TRBV5-6	TRBD2	.	TRBJ2-2	CASSFGLAGAGELFF	TGTGCCAGCAGCTTCGGACTAGCGGGGGCCGGGGAGCTGTTTTTT
TRBV19	TRBD1	.	TRBJ1-1	CATNNPGTGNTEAFF	TGTGCCACTAATAACCCAGGGACAGGGAACACTGAAGCTTTCTTT
TRBV4-2	TRBD1	.	TRBJ2-5	CASSQVTGGMETQYF	TGTGCCAGCAGCCAAGTAACAGGGGGCATGGAGACCCAGTACTTC
TRBV13	.	.	TRBJ2-3	CASSRQGLTPTDTQYF	TGTGCCAGCAGCCGCCAGGGACTTACCCCCACAGATACGCAGTATTTT
TRBV30	TRBD1	once	TRBJ1-5	CAWTKKGDRGFGQPQHF	TGTGCCTGGACGAAGAAGGGGGACAGGGGTTTTGGACAGCCCCAGCATTTT
TRBV29-1	TRBD1	.	TRBJ2-5	CSVDLRDRKGVETQYF	TGCAGCGTTGATCTACGGGACAGAAAAGGGGTAGAGACCCAGTACTTC
TRBV9	TRBD2	.	TRBJ2-5	CASSLTGGLARGDQETQYF	TGTGCCAGCAGCCTCACTGGGGGACTAGCGAGAGGGGACCAAGAGACCCAGTACTTC
TRBV11-2	.	.	TRBJ2-7	CATRGGYEQYF	TGTGCCACGAGAGGGGGGTACGAGCAGTACTTC
TRBV27	.	.	TRBJ2-3	CASSLFSGVADTQYF	TGTGCCAGCAGTTTATTTTCCGGAGTCGCAGATACGCAGTATTTT
TRBV5-1	TRBD1	.	TRBJ2-5	CASSLGGTGAETQYF	TGCGCCAGCAGCTTGGGAGGGACAGGGGCAGAGACCCAGTACTTC
TRBV6-5	TRBD1	.	TRBJ1-1	CASSRSGTAYTEAFF	TGTGCCAGCAGCCGAAGCGGGACAGCTTACACTGAAGCTTTCTTT
TRBV18	.	.	TRBJ2-7	CASSPREGEQYF	TGTGCCAGCTCACCACGTGAGGGCGAGCAGTACTTC
TRBV7-6	TRBD2	.	TRBJ2-7	CASSPKTSGLSEQYF	TGTGCCAGCAGCCCGAAGACTAGCGGACTTAGCGAGCAGTACTTC
TRBV18	TRBD2	.	TRBJ2-1	CASSPRTSGGALRRNEQFF	TGTGCCAGCTCACCACGGACTAGCGGGGGGGCGCTTCGTCGCAATGAGCAGTTCTTC
TRBV4-2	TRBD2	.	TRBJ2-3	CASSRGTSGGARRSDTQYF	TGTGCCAGCAGCCGCGGGACTAGCGGGGGAGCCCGGCGGTCGGATACGCAGTATTTT
TRBV14	.	.	TRBJ1-4	CASSALNEKLFF	TGTGCCAGCAGCGCCCTTAATGAAAAACTGTTTTTT
TRBV29-1	.	.	TRBJ1-1	CSVSDGNTEAFF	TGCAGCGTTTCAGATGGGAACACTGAAGCTTTCTTT
TRBV10-2	.	few	TRBJ1-4	CASSAMGEKLFF	TGCGCCAGCAGTGCTATGGGGGAAAAACTGTTTTTT
TRBV9	.	.	TRBJ2-1	CASSPPGPNEQFF	TGTGCCAGCAGCCCCCCCGGTCCCAATGAGCAGTTCTTC
TRBV7-9	.	few	TRBJ2-7	CASSRGSYEQYF	TGTGCCAGCAGCCGGGGAAGCTACGAGCAGTACTTC
TRBV9	TRBD1	few	TRBJ1-1	CASSANHRDRPWGTEAFF	TGTGCCAGCAGCGCCAACCACCGGGACAGGCCATGGGGCACTGAAGCTTTCTTT
TRBV27	TRBD2	.	TRBJ2-5	CASGSSGGPQETQYF	TGTGCCAGTGGTTCTAGCGGGGGGCCCCAAGAGACCCAGTACTTC
TRBV28	.	.	TRBJ1-2	CATPSRDDYGYTF	TGTGCCACCCCTAGCAGGGATGACTATGGCTACACCTTC
TRBV11-1	TRBD1	.	TRBJ1-4	CASSLDGDRIATNEKLFF	TGTGCCAGCAGCTTAGACGGGGACAGAATTGCAACTAATGAAAAACTGTTTTTT
TRBV9	.	.	TRBJ2-1	CASSVGESLTYNEQFF	TGTGCCAGCAGCGTAGGAGAGAGTCTGACCTACAATGAGCAGTTCTTC
TRBV27	TRBD1	.	TRBJ1-6	CASSPRGQAKSPLHF	TGTGCCAGCAGCCCAAGGGGACAGGCAAAATCACCCCTCCACTTT
TRBV5-5	.	.	TRBJ1-5	CASSLQTNQPQHF	TGTGCCAGCAGCTTGCAAACGAATCAGCCCCAGCATTTT
TRBV30	TRBD1	.	TRBJ2-7	CACQQGVPYEQYF	TGTGCCTGCCAACAGGGGGTTCCCTACGAGCAGTACTTC
TRBV5-6	.	.	TRBJ1-1	CASSYKGFNTEAFF	TGTGCCAGCAGCTATAAGGGGTTTAACACTGAAGCTTTCTTT
TRBV27	.	.	TRBJ2-3	CASTYLRDTKMSTQYF	TGTGCCAGCACCTACCTCCGGGACACCAAGATGAGTACGCAGTATTTT
TRBV5-8	TRBD2	once	TRBJ2-3	CASSFNSEFLAGSTDTQYF	TGTGCCAGCAGCTTTAATTCCGAATTTCTAGCGGGGTCCACAGATACGCAGTATTTT
TRBV19	TRBD2	.	TRBJ2-5	CASSYSGGNQETQYF	TGTGCCAGTAGCTATAGCGGGGGGAACCAAGAGACCCAGTACTTC